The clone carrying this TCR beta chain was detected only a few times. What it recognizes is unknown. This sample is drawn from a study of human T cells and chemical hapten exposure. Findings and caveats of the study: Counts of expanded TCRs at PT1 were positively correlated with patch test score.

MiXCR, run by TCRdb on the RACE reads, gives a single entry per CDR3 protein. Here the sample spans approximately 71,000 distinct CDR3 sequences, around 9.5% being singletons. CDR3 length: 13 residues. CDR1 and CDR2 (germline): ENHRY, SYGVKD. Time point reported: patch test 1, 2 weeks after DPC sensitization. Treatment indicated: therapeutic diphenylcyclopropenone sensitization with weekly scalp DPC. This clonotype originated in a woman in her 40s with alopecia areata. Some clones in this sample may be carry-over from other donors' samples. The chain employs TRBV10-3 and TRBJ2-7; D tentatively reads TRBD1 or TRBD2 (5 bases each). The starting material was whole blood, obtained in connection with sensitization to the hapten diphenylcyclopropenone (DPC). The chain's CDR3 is CESSGSRSYEQYF. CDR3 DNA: TGTGAGTCCTCAGGGAGTCGCTCCTACGAGCAGTACTTC.